This T cell receptor (beta chain) is drawn from a study of blood T cell repertoires in COVID-19. The sample holds a few counts of this clone. After removal of 5 bases from V and 2 bases from J, the junction contained 8 bases not matched to a gene. The CDR3 has 15 amino acids. Per the germline V gene, CDR1 is MDHEN and CDR2 is SYDVKM. Produced via immunoSEQ multiplex PCR; TCRdb's table is partial and in-frame only. Among about 240,000 clones listed, around 88% were seen once. The chain combines TRBV28 with TRBJ2-5, with 7 bases fitting TRBD2. The clonotype comes from a woman aged 25 to 39 who had recovered from COVID-19. Specimen: PBMCs or T cells enriched from blood (not recorded which). The CDR3 reads CASSTHGGGQETQYF. The CDR3 nucleotides read TGTGCCAGCAGTACCCATGGGGGAGGGCAAGAGACCCAGTACTTC.